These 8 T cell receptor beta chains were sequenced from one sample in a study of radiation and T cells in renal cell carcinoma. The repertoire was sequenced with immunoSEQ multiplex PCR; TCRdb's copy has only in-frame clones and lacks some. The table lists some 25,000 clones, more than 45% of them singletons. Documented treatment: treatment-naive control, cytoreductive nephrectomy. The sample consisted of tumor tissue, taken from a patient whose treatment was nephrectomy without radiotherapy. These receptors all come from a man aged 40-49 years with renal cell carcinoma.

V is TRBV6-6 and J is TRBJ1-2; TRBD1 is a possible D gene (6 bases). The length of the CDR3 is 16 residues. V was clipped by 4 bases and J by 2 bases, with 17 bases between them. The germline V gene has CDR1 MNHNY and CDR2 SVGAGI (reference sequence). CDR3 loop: CASSWGQHGTNYGYTF. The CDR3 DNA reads TGTGCCAGCAGTTGGGGACAACATGGAACGAACTATGGCTACACCTTC.

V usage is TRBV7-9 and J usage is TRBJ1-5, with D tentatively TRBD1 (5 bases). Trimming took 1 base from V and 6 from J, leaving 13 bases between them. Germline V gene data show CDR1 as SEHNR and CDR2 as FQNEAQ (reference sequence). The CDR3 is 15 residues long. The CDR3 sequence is CASSLDGGGSQPQHF. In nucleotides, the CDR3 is TGTGCCAGCAGCTTAGATGGTGGGGGGAGTCAGCCCCAGCATTTT.

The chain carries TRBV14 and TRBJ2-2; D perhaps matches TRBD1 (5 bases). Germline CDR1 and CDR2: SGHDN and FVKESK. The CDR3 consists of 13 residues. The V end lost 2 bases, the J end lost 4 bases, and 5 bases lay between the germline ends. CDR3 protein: CASSQQGTGELFF. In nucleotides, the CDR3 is TGTGCCAGCAGCCAACAGGGCACCGGGGAGCTGTTTTTT.

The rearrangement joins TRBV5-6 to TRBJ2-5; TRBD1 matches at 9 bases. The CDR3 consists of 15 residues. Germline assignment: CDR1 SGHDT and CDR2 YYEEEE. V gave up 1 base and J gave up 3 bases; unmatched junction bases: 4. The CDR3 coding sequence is TGTGCCAGCAGCTTGAGAGGGACAGGGAAAGAGACCCAGTACTTC. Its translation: CASSLRGTGKETQYF.

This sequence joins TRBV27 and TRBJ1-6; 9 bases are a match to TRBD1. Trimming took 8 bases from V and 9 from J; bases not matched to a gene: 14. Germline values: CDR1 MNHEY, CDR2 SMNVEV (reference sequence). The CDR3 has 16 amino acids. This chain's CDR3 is CASGRTMGQGGSPLHF. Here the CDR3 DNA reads TGTGCCAGCGGCCGGACTATGGGACAGGGAGGTTCACCCCTCCACTTT.

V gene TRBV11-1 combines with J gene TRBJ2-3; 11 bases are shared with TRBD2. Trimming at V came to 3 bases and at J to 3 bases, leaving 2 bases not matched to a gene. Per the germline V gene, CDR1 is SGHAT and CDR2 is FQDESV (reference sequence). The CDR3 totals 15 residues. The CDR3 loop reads CASSFSSGRTDTQYF. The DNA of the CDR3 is TGTGCCAGCAGCTTCTCTAGCGGGAGGACAGATACGCAGTATTTT.

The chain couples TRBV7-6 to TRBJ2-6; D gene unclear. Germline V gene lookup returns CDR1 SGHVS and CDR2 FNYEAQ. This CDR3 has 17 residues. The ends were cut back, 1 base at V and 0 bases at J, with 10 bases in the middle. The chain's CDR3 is CASSLVPGVSGANVLTF. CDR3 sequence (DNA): TGTGCCAGCAGCTTAGTGCCAGGAGTCTCTGGGGCCAACGTCCTGACTTTC.

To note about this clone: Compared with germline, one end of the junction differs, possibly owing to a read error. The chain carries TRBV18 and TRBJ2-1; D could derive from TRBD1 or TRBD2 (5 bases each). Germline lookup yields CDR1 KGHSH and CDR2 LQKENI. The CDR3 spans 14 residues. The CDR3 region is CASSAPGPLREQFF. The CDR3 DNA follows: TGTGCCAGCTCAGCACCGGGGCCGCTGCGGGAGCAGTTCTTC.